A selection of T cell receptor beta chains follows, all from one sample in a study of early T cells in non-severe SARS-CoV-2 infection. TCRdb re-called the 5' RACE reads with MiXCR, one entry per CDR3 protein. The sample records about 64,000 distinct CDR3 sequences, about 19% being singletons. Sequenced here: whole blood, sampled at baseline. These receptors originate from an adult who was a healthcare worker with PCR-confirmed SARS-CoV-2 infection or an uninfected control (not recorded which). Both conserved end residues are part of each CDR3. Some rows have no size entry. The others give once, few or many, or a class for an expanded clone.

TRBV9,many,CASSGVGPTDTQYF
TRBV12-3/TRBV12-4,NA,CASSSTRISSYEQYF
TRBV10-3,few,CAISGTAQETQYF
TRBV30,few,CAWSSTGNSPLHF
TRBV2,NA,CASSFLSGEQYF
TRBV10-3,few,CAISMGQGVTEAFF
TRBV24-1,NA,CATSDTGEDTGELFF
TRBV12-3/TRBV12-4,few,CVSSLGQYGYTF
TRBV10-3,NA,CAISESHVTSETQYF
TRBV29-1,NA,CSVHLPTSVREQYF
TRBV6-2/TRBV6-3,few,CASSLLSARVETQYF
TRBV7-9,few,CASSLGPPSLYEQYF